This TCR beta chain came from a study of T cell responses to AZD1222 COVID-19 vaccine. Study-level information: Pooled in the analysis were second doses at about 4 or about 12 weeks.

The CDR3 has 14 amino acids. The germline V gene encodes CDR1 WSHSY and CDR2 SAAADI. The ends were cut back, 2 bases at V and 7 bases at J, with 14 bases in the middle. Comment on this clone: Its antigen is unknown.

General study points: Most donors were white British and more were female, and clonal diversity was possibly underestimated. Spike-specific TCRs gained breadth and depth after people received two AZD1222 doses.

The table came from immunoSEQ multiplex PCR; TCRdb's copy has only in-frame clones and leaves some out. The table lists about 170,000 clones, 85% to 90% of them singletons. J is TRBJ1-1 and V is TRBV10-2, with D possibly TRBD1 on 5 matching bases. This clonotype originated in an adult in good health. This specimen consisted of peripheral blood, obtained on day 0 of AZD1222 vaccination. This chain's CDR3 is CASSEQVGLLEAFF. The CDR3 DNA follows: TGCGCCAGCAGTGAGCAGGTGGGACTACTTGAAGCTTTCTTT.